This T cell receptor (beta chain) was captured in a study of blood T cell repertoires in COVID-19. Whole-study context: PBMCs, B-cell-depleted T cells, or T cells were the source of the cDNA or gDNA that made up the material.

The CDR3 is made up of 16 amino acids. Germline CDR1 is MGHRA and CDR2 is YSYEKL. The J segment lost 8 bases and the V segment lost 3 bases, leaving 11 bases of the junction unmatched. Seattle patients were enrolled while actively infected and followed longitudinally. Measured with immunoSEQ multiplex PCR; TCRdb has only the in-frame clones, and not every one. The sample shows around 310,000 clones, almost 90% of them seen only once. The TCR comes from a woman aged 40 to 55 with COVID-19, enrolled during active disease. The chain carries TRBV4-1 and TRBJ2-1; 9 nucleotides match TRBD1. Sequencing used peripheral blood. The CDR3 bases are TGCGCCAGCAGCCACGGAACCGGGACAGGGATAGATGAGCAGTTCTTC. It specifies CASSHGTGTGIDEQFF.